A single sample gave rise to the 8 T cell receptor beta chains below, sequenced in a study of cytomegalovirus exposure and HLA in healthy donors (dated by TCRdb to about 2017). Library generation was performed with the immunoSEQ multiplex PCR assay. For the multiplex PCR, a mixture combining 60 forward primers for TCR Vbeta segments and 13 reverse primers for TCR Jbeta segments was used. TCRdb limited this immuneACCESS table to in-frame rearrangements with V and J called. A share of clones is missing; checked studies link under half to unresolved V genes, and the rest is unexplained. The sample records about 140,000 clones, around 57% of which are singletons. Of the sample, around 1.8% falls within the top ten clones. The material sequenced was PBMCs. These receptors came from a male donor in good health and CMV-seronegative.

The chain links TRBV7-9 to TRBJ1-1; D not resolved. This CDR3 comprises 14 residues. V was trimmed by 1 base and J by 0 bases, leaving 6 bases between them. Germline V gene data show CDR1 as SEHNR and CDR2 as FQNEAQ (reference sequence). This chain's CDR3 is CASSLVPVNTEAFF. The CDR3 DNA reads TGTGCCAGCAGCTTAGTACCAGTGAACACTGAAGCTTTCTTT.

The V call is TRBV6-5, the J call TRBJ2-2, with TRBD1 matching over 9 bases. Unmatched junction bases numbered 6, after V lost 4 bases and J lost 6 bases. In germline, CDR1 is MNHEY, CDR2 SVGAGI. The CDR3 consists of 15 residues. CDR3 amino acids: CASSSPGQGSGELFF. The CDR3 nucleotides are TGTGCCAGCAGTTCCCCGGGACAGGGCTCCGGGGAGCTGTTTTTT.

This chain joins TRBV11-3 and TRBJ2-1; no clear D gene. The CDR3 has 13 residues. Germline V lookup: CDR1 SGHNT, CDR2 YENEEA. The V gene lost 0 bases and the J gene lost 7 bases, with 7 bases spanning the gap. CDR3 protein: CASSLDGQNEQFF. The CDR3 region has the DNA TGTGCCAGCAGCTTAGATGGTCAGAATGAGCAGTTCTTC.

The chain couples TRBV5-1 to TRBJ2-3; 11 bases are shared with TRBD2. With 1 base clipped from V and 4 bases from J, the junction kept 11 bases outside the gene matches. The CDR3 extends over 18 amino acids. CDR1 and CDR2 (germline): SGHRS, YFSETQ. The CDR3: CASSLWLFTSGGADTQYF. The CDR3 nucleotides read TGCGCCAGCAGCTTGTGGCTTTTCACTAGCGGGGGAGCAGATACGCAGTATTTT.

This clone has more than one count but fewer than ten. The genes are TRBV7-2 and TRBJ2-3, with TRBD2 matching 7 bases. CDR1 SGHTA and CDR2 FQGNSA come from the germline V gene. V trimming: 2 bases; J trimming: 5 bases; junction bases outside the gene matches: 10. CDR3 length: 16 amino acids. The CDR3 DNA sequence: TGTGCCAGCAGCTTAAATTGGGGCACGGGGGGAGATACGCAGTATTTT. This encodes CASSLNWGTGGDTQYF. The full variable domain, with the rest looked up from reference TRBV7-2 and TRBJ2-3, is GAGVSQSPSNKVTEKGKDVELRCDPISGHTALYWYRQSLGQGLEFLIYFQGNSAPDKSGLPSDRFSAERTGGSVSTLTIQRTQQEDSAVYLCASSLNWGTGGDTQYFGPGTRLTVL.

V usage is TRBV14 and J usage is TRBJ1-6, with unresolved D. The ends were cut back, 0 bases at V and 7 bases at J, with 10 bases in the middle. Germline V CDR1 and CDR2: SGHDN, FVKESK. CDR3 length: 15 residues. Written as DNA, the CDR3 is TGTGCCAGCAGCCAAGACCAGTCCATCAATTCACCCCTCCACTTT. This codes for CASSQDQSINSPLHF.

J is TRBJ1-1 and V is TRBV5-8, with D possibly being TRBD1 (5 bases). Germline V gives CDR1 SGHTS, CDR2 YDEGEE. Between the trimmed V and J ends, which lost 4 bases and 9 bases, there was a span of 13 bases. The CDR3 contains 12 residues. CDR3 region: CASSLRRQKAFF. The CDR3 region has the DNA TGTGCCAGCAGCCTACGAAGACAGAAAGCTTTCTTT.

The chain joins TRBV5-6 to TRBJ2-4, with 8 bases fitting TRBD1. The J segment lost 8 bases and the V segment lost 4 bases, leaving 17 bases of the junction unmatched. CDR1 is SGHDT and CDR2 is YYEEEE in the germline V gene. The CDR3 consists of 17 residues. The CDR3, as DNA: TGTGCCAGCAGCAACTTTGGGGGACAGGAGTTGGATGACATTCAGTACTTC. Translating gives CASSNFGGQELDDIQYF.